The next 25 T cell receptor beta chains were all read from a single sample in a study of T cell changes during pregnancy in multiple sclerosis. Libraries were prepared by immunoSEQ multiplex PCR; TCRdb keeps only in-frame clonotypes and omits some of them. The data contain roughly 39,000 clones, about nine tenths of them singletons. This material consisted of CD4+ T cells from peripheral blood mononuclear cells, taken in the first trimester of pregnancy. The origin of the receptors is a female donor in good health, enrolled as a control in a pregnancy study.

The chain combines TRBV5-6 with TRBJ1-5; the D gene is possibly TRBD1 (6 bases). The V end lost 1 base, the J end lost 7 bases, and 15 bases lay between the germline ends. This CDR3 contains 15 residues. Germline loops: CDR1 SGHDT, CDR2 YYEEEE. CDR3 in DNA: TGTGCCAGCAGCTTGCGTTCAGGGGATCAGCAGCCCCAGCATTTT. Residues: CASSLRSGDQQPQHF.

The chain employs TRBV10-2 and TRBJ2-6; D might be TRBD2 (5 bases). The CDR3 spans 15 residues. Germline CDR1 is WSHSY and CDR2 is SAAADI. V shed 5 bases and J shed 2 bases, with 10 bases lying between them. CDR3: CASSPPGTGANVLTF. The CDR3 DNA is TGCGCCAGCAGTCCGCCCGGGACTGGGGCCAACGTCCTGACTTTC.

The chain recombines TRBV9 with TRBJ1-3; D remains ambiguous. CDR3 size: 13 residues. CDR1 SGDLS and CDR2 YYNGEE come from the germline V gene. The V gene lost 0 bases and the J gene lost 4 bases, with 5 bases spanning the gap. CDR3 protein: CASSVASGNTIYF. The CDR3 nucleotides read TGTGCCAGCAGCGTAGCTTCCGGAAACACCATATATTTT.

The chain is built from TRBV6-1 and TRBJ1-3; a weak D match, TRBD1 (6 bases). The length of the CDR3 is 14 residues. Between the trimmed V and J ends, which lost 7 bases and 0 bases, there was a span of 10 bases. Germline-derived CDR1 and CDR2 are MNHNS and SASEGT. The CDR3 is CASNREPSGNTIYF. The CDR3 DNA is TGTGCCAGCAACAGGGAGCCCTCTGGAAACACCATATATTTT.

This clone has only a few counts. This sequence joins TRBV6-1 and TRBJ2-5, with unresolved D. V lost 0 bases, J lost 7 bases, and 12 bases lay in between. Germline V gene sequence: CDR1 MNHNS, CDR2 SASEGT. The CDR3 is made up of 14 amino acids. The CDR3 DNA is TGTGCCAGCAGTGAAGCTACGCATCTCGGGACCCAGTACTTC. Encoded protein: CASSEATHLGTQYF.

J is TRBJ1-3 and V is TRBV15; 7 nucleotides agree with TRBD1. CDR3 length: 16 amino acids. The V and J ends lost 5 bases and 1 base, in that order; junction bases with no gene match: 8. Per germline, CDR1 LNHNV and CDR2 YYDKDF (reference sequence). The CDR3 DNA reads TGTGCCACCAGCGGAAGACAGGGCCCGTCTGGAAACACCATATATTTT. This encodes CATSGRQGPSGNTIYF.

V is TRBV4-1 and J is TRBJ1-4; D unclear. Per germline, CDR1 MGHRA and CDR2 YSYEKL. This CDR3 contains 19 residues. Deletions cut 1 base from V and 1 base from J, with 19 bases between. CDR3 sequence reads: CASSQASLKLGGTNEKLFF. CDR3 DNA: TGCGCCAGCAGCCAAGCGAGTCTTAAGTTGGGAGGAACTAATGAAAAACTGTTTTTT.

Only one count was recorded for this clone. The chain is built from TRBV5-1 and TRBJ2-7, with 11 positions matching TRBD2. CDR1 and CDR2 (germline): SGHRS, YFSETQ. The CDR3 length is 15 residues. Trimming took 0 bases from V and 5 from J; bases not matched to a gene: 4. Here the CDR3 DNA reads TGCGCCAGCAGCTTGGCTAGCGGGGGGTTGAACGAGCAGTACTTC. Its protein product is CASSLASGGLNEQYF.

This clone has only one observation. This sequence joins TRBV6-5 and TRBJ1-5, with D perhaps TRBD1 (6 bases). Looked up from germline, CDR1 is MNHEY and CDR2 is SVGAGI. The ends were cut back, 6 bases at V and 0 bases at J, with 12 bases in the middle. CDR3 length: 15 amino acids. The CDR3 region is CASRLQGYSNQPQHF. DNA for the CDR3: TGTGCCAGCAGGCTACAGGGATATAGCAATCAGCCCCAGCATTTT.

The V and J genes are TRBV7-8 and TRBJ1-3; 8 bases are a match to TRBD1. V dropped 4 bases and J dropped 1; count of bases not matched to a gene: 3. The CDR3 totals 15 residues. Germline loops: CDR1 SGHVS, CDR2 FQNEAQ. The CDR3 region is CASSSTGGSGNTIYF. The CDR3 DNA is TGTGCCAGCAGCTCAACAGGGGGATCTGGAAACACCATATATTTT.

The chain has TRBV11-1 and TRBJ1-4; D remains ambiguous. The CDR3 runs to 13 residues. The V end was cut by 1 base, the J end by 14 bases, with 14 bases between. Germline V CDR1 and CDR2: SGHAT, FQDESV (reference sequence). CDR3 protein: CASSLGGASTLFF. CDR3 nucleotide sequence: TGTGCCAGCAGCTTAGGCGGAGCGAGTACGCTGTTTTTT.

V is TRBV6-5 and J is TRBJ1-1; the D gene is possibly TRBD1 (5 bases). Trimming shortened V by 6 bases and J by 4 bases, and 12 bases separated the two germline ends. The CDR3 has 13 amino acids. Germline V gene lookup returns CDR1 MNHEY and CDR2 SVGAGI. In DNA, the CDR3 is TGTGCCAGCAGGCCCAGGGATCGCACTGAAGCTTTCTTT. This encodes CASRPRDRTEAFF.

The DNA for the CDR3 is TGTGCCAGCAGCCCCTCCTCGCCCTCGACAGGTTCAGAGCAGTACTTC. It translates to CASSPSSPSTGSEQYF. The genes are TRBV2 and TRBJ2-7; maybe TRBD1 (6 bases). The V gene's germline CDR1 is SNHLY and CDR2 FYNNEI. Trimming removed 6 bases at V and 7 bases at J, with 25 bases between. The CDR3 spans 16 residues. Together with reference TRBV2 and TRBJ2-7, the CDR3 gives the full variable domain: EPEVTQTPSHQVTQMGQEVILRCVPISNHLYFYWYRQILGQKVEFLVSFYNNEISEKSEIFDDQFSVERPDGSNFTLKIRSTKLEDSAMYFCASSPSSPSTGSEQYFGPGTRLTVT.

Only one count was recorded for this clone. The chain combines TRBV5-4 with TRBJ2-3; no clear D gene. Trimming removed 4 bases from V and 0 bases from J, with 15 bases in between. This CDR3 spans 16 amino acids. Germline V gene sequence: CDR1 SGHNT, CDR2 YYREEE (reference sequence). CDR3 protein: CASSLPESPSTDTQYF. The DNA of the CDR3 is TGTGCCAGCAGCCTGCCAGAATCCCCGAGCACAGATACGCAGTATTTT. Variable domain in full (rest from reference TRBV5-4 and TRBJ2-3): ETGVTQSPTHLIKTRGQQVTLRCSSQSGHNTVSWYQQALGQGPQFIFQYYREEENGRGNFPPRFSGLQFPNYSSELNVNALELDDSALYLCASSLPESPSTDTQYFGPGTRLTVL.

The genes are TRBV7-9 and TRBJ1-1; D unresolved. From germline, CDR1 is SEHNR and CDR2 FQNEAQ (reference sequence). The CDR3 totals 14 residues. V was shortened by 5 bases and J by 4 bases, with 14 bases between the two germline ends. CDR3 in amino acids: CASSAALVSTEAFF. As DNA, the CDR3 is TGTGCCAGCAGCGCCGCCTTAGTGAGCACTGAAGCTTTCTTT.

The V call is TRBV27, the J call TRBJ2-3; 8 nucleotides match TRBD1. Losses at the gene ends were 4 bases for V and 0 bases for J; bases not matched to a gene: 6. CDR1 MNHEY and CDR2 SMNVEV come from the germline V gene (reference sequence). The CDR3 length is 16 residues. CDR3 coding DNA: TGTGCCAGCAGTTCTCGACAGGGGCGAAGCACAGATACGCAGTATTTT. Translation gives CASSSRQGRSTDTQYF.

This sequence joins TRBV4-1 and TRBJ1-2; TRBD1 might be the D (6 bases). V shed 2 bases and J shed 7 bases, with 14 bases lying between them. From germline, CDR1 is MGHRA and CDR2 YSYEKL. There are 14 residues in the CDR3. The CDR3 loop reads CASSQTDRVIGYTF. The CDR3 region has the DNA TGCGCCAGCAGCCAAACGGACAGAGTAATTGGCTACACCTTC.

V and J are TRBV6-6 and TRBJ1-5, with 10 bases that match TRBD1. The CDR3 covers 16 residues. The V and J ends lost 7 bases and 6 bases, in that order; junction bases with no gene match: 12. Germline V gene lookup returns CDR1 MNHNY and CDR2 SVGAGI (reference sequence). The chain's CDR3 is CASKRDRGSPSQPQHF. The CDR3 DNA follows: TGTGCCAGCAAGAGGGACAGGGGATCGCCGAGTCAGCCCCAGCATTTT.

CDR3 coding DNA: TGTGCCAGCAGCTTGCAGGGGGCCGGTAATTCACCCCTCCACTTT. It translates to CASSLQGAGNSPLHF. This chain links TRBV7-9 with TRBJ1-6; 8 bases match TRBD1. The CDR3 contains 15 residues. The V segment lost 3 bases and the J segment 6 bases; nucleotides outside the gene matches: 4. From germline, CDR1 is SEHNR and CDR2 FQNEAQ (reference sequence).

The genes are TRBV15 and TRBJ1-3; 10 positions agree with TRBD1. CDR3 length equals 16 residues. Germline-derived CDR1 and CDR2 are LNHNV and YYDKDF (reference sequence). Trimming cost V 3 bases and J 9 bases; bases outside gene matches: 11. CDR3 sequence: CATSRRPGQGFGTIYF. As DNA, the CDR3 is TGTGCCACCAGCAGGCGGCCGGGACAGGGGTTTGGCACCATATATTTT.

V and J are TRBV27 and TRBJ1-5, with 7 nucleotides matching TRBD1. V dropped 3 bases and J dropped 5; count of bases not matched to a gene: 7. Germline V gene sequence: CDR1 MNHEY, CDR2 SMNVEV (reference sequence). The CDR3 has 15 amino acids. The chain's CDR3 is CASSFERGRDQPQHF. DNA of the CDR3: TGTGCCAGCAGTTTCGAAAGGGGGCGGGATCAGCCCCAGCATTTT.

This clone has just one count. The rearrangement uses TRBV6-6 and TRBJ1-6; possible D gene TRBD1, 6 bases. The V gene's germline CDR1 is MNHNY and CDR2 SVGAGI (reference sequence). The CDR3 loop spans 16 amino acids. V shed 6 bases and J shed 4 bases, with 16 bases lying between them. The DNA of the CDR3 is TGTGCCAGCAGCTCAGACGGACAGCTTTATAATTCACCCCTCCACTTT. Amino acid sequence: CASSSDGQLYNSPLHF.

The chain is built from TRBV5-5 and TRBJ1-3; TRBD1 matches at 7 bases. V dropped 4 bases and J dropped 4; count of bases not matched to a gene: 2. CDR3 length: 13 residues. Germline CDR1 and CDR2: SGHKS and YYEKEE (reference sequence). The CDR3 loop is CASSRDRGNTIYF. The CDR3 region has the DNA TGTGCCAGCAGCCGGGACAGAGGAAACACCATATATTTT.

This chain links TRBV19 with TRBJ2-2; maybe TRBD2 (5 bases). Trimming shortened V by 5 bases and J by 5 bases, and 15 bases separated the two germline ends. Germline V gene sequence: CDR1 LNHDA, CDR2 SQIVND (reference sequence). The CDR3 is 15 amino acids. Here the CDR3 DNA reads TGTGCCAGTAGTCCGCCCCAGCGGAGTACCGGGGAGCTGTTTTTT. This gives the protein CASSPPQRSTGELFF.

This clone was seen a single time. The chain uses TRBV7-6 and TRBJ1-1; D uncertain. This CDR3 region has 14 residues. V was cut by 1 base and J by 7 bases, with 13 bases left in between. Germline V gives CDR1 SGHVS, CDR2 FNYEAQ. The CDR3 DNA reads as TGTGCCAGCAGCTTAGGCCAGACTCCCGATGAAGCTTTCTTT. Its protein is CASSLGQTPDEAFF.